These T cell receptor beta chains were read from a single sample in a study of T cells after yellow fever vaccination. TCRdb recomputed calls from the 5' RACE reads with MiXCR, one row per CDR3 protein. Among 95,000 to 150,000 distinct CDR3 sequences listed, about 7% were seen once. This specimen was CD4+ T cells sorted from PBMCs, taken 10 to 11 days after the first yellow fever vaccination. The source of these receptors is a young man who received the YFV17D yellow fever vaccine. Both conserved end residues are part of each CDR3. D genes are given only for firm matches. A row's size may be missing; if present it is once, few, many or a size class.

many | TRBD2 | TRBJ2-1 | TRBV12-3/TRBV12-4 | CASSLGTSSYSYNEQFF | TGTGCCAGCAGTTTGGGGACTAGCAGCTACTCCTACAATGAGCAGTTCTTC
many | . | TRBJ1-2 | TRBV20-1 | CSARNNDYGYTF | TGCAGTGCTAGAAACAACGACTATGGCTACACCTTC
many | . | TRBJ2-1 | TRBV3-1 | CASSFRRGGLNEQFF | TGTGCCAGCAGCTTCCGTCGCGGGGGCCTCAATGAGCAGTTCTTC
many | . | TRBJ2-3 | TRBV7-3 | CASSSDSPAAQYF | TGTGCCAGCAGCTCGGACAGTCCGGCGGCGCAGTATTTT
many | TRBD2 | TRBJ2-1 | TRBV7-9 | CASSAAGGYGNEQFF | TGTGCCAGCAGCGCAGCGGGGGGCTACGGGAATGAGCAGTTCTTC
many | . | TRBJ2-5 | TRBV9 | CASSGAYQETQYF | TGTGCCAGCAGCGGGGCCTACCAAGAGACCCAGTACTTC
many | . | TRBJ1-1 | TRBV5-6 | CASSFTLMNTEAFF | TGTGCCAGCAGCTTCACACTGATGAACACTGAAGCTTTCTTT
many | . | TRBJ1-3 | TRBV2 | CATRQDSGNTIYF | TGTGCCACTAGACAGGACTCTGGAAACACCATATATTTT
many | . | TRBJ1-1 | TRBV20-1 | CSARGRATEAFF | TGCAGTGCGCGAGGACGAGCCACTGAAGCTTTCTTT
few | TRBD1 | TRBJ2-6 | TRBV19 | CASRNDRAGANVLTF | TGTGCCAGTAGAAACGACAGGGCTGGGGCCAACGTCCTGACTTTC
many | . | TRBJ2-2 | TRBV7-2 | CASSLQSGGNTGELFF | TGTGCCAGCAGCTTACAGTCCGGGGGGAACACCGGGGAGCTGTTTTTT
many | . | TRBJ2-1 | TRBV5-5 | CASSLMPGYNEQFF | TGTGCCAGCAGCTTGATGCCAGGATACAATGAGCAGTTCTTC
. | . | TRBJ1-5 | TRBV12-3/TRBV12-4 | CASSLWGGGQPQHF | TGTGCCAGCAGTTTGTGGGGGGGCGGTCAGCCCCAGCATTTT
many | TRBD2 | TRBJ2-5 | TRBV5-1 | CASSRGQGLAGLETQYF | TGCGCCAGCAGCCGAGGACAGGGACTAGCGGGGTTAGAGACCCAGTACTTC
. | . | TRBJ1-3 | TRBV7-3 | CATSLNPRGASGNTIYF | TGTGCCACCAGCTTAAACCCCCGGGGGGCGTCTGGAAACACCATATATTTT
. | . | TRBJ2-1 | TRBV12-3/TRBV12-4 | CASSLASRLNEQFF | TGTGCCAGCAGTTTAGCCTCCAGGTTGAATGAGCAGTTCTTC
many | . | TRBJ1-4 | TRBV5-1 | CASSLPSRGEKLFF | TGCGCCAGCAGCTTGCCCTCTCGAGGTGAAAAACTGTTTTTT
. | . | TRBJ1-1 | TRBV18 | CVSSPRGANPMNTEAFF | TGTGTCAGCTCACCTCGGGGGGCTAACCCCATGAACACTGAAGCTTTCTTT
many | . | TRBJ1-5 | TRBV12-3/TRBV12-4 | CASSFGQNQPQHF | TGTGCCAGCAGTTTTGGACAGAATCAGCCCCAGCATTTT
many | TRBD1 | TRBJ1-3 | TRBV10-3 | CAISGTEGNTIYF | TGTGCCATCAGCGGGACAGAAGGAAACACCATATATTTT
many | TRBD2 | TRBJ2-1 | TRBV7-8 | CASQGLAGGYEQFF | TGTGCCAGCCAAGGACTAGCGGGGGGGTATGAGCAGTTCTTC
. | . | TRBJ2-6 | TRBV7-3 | CASSFRRYSAANVLTF | TGTGCCAGCAGCTTCAGGAGGTACTCTGCGGCCAACGTCCTGACTTTC
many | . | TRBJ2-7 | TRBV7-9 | CASSLAEEGEQYF | TGTGCCAGCAGCTTAGCGGAGGAGGGAGAGCAGTACTTC
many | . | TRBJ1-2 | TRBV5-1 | CASSLSRQANYGYTF | TGCGCCAGCAGCTTGTCCAGGCAAGCTAACTATGGCTACACCTTC
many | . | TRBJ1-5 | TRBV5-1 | CASSTGGGDQPQHF | TGCGCCAGCAGCACCGGGGGAGGAGATCAGCCCCAGCATTTT
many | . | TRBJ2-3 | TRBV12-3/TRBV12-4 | CASSFGGLADTQYF | TGTGCCAGCAGTTTCGGGGGCTTGGCAGATACGCAGTATTTT
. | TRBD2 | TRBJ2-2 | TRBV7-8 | CASSLSPSGGAGELFF | TGTGCCAGCAGCTTATCTCCTAGCGGGGGAGCCGGGGAGCTGTTTTTT
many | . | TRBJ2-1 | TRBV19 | CASRPPGSSYNEQFF | TGTGCCAGCCGGCCCCCAGGGAGCTCCTACAATGAGCAGTTCTTC
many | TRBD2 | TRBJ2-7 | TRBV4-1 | CASSQTGTSTYEQYF | TGCGCCAGCAGTCAAACCGGGACTAGCACCTACGAGCAGTACTTC
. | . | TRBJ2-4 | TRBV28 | CASSLKSGIGKNIQYF | TGTGCCAGCAGTTTAAAATCAGGGATCGGCAAAAACATTCAGTACTTC
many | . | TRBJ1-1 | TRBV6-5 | CASSYQMDTEAFF | TGTGCCAGCAGTTATCAAATGGACACTGAAGCTTTCTTT
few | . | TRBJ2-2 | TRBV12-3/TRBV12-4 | CASRPGGRELFF | TGTGCCAGCAGGCCCGGGGGCAGGGAGCTGTTTTTT
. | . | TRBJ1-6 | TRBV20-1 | CSARQGGSGSPLHF | TGCAGTGCTAGACAAGGGGGATCGGGTTCACCCCTCCACTTT
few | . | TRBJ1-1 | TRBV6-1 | CASSVNGQGGTEAFF | TGTGCCAGCAGTGTAAATGGGCAGGGAGGGACTGAAGCTTTCTTT
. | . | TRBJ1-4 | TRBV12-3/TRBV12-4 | CASSPRLATNEKLFF | TGTGCCAGCAGTCCCCGCCTTGCAACTAATGAAAAACTGTTTTTT
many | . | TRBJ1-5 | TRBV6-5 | CASRYPDSHNQPQHF | TGTGCCAGCAGATACCCGGACAGCCATAATCAGCCCCAGCATTTT
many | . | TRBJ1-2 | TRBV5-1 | CASSLAPGNYGYTF | TGCGCCAGCAGCTTGGCACCGGGTAACTATGGCTACACCTTC
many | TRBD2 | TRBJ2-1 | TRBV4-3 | CASSHALAGGLYNEQFF | TGCGCCAGCAGCCATGCCCTAGCGGGGGGCCTATACAATGAGCAGTTCTTC
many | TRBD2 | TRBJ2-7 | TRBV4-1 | CASSQEPGTNYEQYF | TGCGCCAGCAGCCAAGAACCCGGGACTAACTACGAGCAGTACTTC
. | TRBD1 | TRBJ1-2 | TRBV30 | CACRDRGIGYTF | TGTGCCTGCCGGGACAGGGGGATCGGCTACACCTTC
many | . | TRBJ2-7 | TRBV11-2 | CASSFERSHTYEQYF | TGTGCCAGCAGCTTCGAACGATCACACACCTACGAGCAGTACTTC
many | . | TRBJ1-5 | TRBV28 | CASSLVYQPQHF | TGTGCCAGCAGTTTGGTGTATCAGCCCCAGCATTTT
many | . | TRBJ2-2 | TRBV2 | CATTQGSNTGELFF | TGTGCCACTACACAGGGTTCGAACACCGGGGAGCTGTTTTTT
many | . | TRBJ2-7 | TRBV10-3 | CAISFNRAYEQYF | TGTGCCATCAGTTTTAACAGGGCCTACGAGCAGTACTTC
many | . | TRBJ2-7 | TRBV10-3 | CAIREDSSYEQYF | TGTGCCATCAGGGAAGACTCGTCCTACGAGCAGTACTTC
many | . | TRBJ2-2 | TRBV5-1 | CASKEVVTGELFF | TGCGCCAGCAAGGAGGTTGTCACCGGGGAGCTGTTTTTT
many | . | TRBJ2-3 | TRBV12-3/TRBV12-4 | CASSFGRAADTQYF | TGTGCCAGCAGTTTTGGTAGGGCTGCAGATACGCAGTATTTT
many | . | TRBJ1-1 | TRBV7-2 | CASSVQGADTEAFF | TGCGCCAGCAGCGTACAGGGAGCGGACACTGAAGCTTTCTTT
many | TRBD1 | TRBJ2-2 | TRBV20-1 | CSASRGTNTGELFF | TGCAGTGCTAGCAGGGGGACGAACACCGGGGAGCTGTTTTTT
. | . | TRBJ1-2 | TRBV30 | CAWRRASGDYGYTF | TGTGCCTGGAGGCGGGCTTCCGGGGACTATGGCTACACCTTC
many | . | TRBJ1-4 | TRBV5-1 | CASSHPRREKLFF | TGCGCCAGCAGCCATCCTCGTCGTGAAAAACTGTTTTTT
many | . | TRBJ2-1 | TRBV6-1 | CASMDGGGASYNEQFF | TGTGCCAGCATGGATGGTGGGGGGGCGTCCTACAATGAGCAGTTCTTC
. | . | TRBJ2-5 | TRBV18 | CASSPDLQETQYF | TGTGCCAGCTCACCTGACCTCCAAGAGACCCAGTACTTC
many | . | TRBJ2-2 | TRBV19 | CASQRTWRAGELFF | TGTGCCAGCCAAAGGACCTGGCGGGCCGGGGAGCTGTTTTTT
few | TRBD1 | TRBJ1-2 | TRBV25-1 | CASRYAGGDGYTF | TGTGCCAGCAGGTATGCAGGGGGCGATGGCTACACCTTC
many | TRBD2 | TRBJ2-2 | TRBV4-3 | CASSQDWQRGANTGELFF | TGCGCCAGCAGCCAAGATTGGCAGCGGGGGGCGAACACCGGGGAGCTGTTTTTT
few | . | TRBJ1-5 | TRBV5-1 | CASSLGPGDGQPQHF | TGCGCCAGCAGCTTGGGGCCAGGGGACGGTCAGCCCCAGCATTTT